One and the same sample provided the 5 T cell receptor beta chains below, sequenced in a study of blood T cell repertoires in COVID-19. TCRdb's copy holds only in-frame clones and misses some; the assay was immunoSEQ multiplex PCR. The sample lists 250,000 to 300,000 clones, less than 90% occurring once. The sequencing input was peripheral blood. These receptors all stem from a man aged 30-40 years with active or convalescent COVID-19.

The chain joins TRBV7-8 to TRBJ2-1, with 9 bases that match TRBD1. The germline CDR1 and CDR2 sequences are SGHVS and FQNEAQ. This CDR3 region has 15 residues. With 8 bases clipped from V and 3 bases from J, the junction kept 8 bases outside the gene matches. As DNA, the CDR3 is TGTGCCAGCTCCGTGGACAGGGGAGGCTACAATGAGCAGTTCTTC. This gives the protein CASSVDRGGYNEQFF.

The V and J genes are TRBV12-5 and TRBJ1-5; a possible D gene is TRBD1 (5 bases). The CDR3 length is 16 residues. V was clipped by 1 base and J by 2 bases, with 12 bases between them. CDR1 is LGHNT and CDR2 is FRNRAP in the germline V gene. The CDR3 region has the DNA TGTGCTAGTGGTTTGGGGAGGGGTTCGGGCAATCAGCCCCAGCATTTT. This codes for CASGLGRGSGNQPQHF.

In DNA, the CDR3 is TGTGCCAGCTCACATGAGAATACCGGGATAGTCACAGATACGCAGTATTTT. Translated: CASSHENTGIVTDTQYF. V and J are TRBV18 and TRBJ2-3, with a tentative D call TRBD2 (5 bases). Trimming pared 4 bases from V and 2 bases from J, leaving 19 bases between. The germline CDR1 and CDR2 sequences are KGHSH and LQKENI. This CDR3 region has 17 residues. The full variable domain, rest sourced from reference TRBV18 and TRBJ2-3, is NAGVMQNPRHLVRRRGQEARLRCSPMKGHSHVYWYRQLPEEGLKFMVYLQKENIIDESGMPKERFSAEFPKEGPSILRIQQVVRGDSAAYFCASSHENTGIVTDTQYFGPGTRLTVL.

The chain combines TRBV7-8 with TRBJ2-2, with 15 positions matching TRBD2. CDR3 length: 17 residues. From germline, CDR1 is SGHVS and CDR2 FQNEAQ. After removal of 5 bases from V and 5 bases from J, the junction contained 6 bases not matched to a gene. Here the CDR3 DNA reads TGTGCCAGCAGCCTCAGGACTAGCGGGGGGGCAACCGGGGAGCTGTTTTTT. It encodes CASSLRTSGGATGELFF. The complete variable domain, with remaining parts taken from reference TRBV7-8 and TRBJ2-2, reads GAGVSQSPRYKVAKRGQDVALRCDPISGHVSLFWYQQALGQGPEFLTYFQNEAQLDKSGLPSDRFFAERPEGSVSTLKIQRTQQEDSAVYLCASSLRTSGGATGELFFGEGSRLTVL.

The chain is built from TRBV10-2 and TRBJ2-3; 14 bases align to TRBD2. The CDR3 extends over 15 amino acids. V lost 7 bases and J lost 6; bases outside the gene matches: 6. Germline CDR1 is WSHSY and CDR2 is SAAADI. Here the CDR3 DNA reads TGCGCCAGCACTGGACTAGCGGGGGGTTTGGATACGCAGTATTTT. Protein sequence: CASTGLAGGLDTQYF.